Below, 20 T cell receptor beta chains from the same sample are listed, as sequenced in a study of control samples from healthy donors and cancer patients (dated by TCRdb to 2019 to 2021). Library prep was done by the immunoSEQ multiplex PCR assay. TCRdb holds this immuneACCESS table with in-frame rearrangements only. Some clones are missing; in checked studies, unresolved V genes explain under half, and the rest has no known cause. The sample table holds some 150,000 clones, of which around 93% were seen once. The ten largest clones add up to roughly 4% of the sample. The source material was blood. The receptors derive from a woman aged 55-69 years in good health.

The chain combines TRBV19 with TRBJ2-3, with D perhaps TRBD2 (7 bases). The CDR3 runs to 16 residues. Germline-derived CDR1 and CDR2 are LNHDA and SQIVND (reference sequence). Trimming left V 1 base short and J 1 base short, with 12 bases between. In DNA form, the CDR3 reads TGTGCCAGTAGTATAGTACGGGGGGCAGGCACAGATACGCAGTATTTT. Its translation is CASSIVRGAGTDTQYF.

CDR3 amino acids: CASSLSDRTAYNEQFF. The CDR3 region has the DNA TGTGCCAGCAGTTTATCGGATAGGACAGCTTACAATGAGCAGTTCTTC. This chain uses TRBV27 with TRBJ2-1; possibly TRBD1 for D (6 bases). Trimming took 0 bases from V and 4 from J, leaving 13 bases between them. Per the germline V gene, CDR1 is MNHEY and CDR2 is SMNVEV (reference sequence). CDR3 length: 16 amino acids.

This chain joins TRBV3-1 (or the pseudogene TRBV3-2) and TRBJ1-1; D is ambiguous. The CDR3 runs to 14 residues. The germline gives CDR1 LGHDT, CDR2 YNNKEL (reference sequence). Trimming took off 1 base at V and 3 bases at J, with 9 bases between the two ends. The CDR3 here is CASSQAWADTEAFF. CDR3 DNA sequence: TGTGCCAGCAGCCAAGCATGGGCCGACACTGAAGCTTTCTTT.

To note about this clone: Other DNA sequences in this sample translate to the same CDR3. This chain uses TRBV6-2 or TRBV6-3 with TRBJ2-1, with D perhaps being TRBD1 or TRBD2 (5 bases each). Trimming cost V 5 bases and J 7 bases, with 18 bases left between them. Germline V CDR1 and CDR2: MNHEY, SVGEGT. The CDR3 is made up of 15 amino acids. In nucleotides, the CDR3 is TGTGCCAGCAGTCAGGCCGGGACCGAAGGGAATGAGCAGTTCTTC. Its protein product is CASSQAGTEGNEQFF.

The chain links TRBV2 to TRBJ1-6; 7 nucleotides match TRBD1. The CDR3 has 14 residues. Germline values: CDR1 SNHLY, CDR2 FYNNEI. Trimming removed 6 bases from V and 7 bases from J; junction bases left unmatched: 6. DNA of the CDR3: TGTGCCAGCAGAGCCGGGACAGAGAATTCACCCCTCCACTTT. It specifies CASRAGTENSPLHF.

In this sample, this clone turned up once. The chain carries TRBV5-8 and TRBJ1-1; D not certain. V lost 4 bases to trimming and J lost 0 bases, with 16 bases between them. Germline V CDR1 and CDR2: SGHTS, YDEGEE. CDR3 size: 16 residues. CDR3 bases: TGTGCCAGCAGCAACTACCGGGCGAGTGTGAACACTGAAGCTTTCTTT. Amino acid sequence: CASSNYRASVNTEAFF.

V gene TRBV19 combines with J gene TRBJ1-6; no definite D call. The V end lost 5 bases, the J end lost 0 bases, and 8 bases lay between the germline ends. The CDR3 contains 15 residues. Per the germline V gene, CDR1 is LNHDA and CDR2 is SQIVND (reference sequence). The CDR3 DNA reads TGTGCCAGTAGTTTACTTAGCTCCTATAATTCACCCCTCCACTTT. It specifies CASSLLSSYNSPLHF. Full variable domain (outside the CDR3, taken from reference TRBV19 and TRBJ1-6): DGGITQSPKYLFRKEGQNVTLSCEQNLNHDAMYWYRQDPGQGLRLIYYSQIVNDFQKGDIAEGYSVSREKKESFPLTVTSAQKNPTAFYLCASSLLSSYNSPLHFGNGTRLTVT.

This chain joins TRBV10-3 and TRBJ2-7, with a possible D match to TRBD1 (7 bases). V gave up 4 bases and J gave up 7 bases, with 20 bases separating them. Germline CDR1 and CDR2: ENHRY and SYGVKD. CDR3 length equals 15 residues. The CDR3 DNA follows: TGTGCCATCAGTGGGCAGGGGGAGGTGTTCGGGGAGCAGTACTTC. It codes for CAISGQGEVFGEQYF.

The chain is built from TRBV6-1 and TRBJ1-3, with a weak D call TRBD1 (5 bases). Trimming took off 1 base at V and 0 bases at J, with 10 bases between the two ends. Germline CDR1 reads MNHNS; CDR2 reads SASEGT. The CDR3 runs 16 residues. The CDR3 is CASSEDGAPSGNTIYF. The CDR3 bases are TGTGCCAGCAGTGAAGACGGGGCACCCTCTGGAAACACCATATATTTT.

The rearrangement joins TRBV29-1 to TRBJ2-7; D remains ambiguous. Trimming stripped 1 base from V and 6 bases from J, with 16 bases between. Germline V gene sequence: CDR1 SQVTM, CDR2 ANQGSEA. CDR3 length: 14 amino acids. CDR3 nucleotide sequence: TGCAGCGTTGAAGGGCGCAGAAACCCGCCCGAGCAGTACTTC. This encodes CSVEGRRNPPEQYF.

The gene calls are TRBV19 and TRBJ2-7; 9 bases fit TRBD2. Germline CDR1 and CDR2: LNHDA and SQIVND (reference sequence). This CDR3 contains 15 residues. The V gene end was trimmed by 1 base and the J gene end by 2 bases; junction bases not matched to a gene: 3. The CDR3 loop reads CASSIGGGGAYEQYF. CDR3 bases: TGTGCCAGTAGTATAGGGGGCGGGGGGGCCTACGAGCAGTACTTC.

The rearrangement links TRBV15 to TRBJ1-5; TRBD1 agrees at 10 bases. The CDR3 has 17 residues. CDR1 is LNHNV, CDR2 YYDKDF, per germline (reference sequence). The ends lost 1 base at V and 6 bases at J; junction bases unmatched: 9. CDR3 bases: TGTGCCACCAGCAGAGCCCCCGGACAGGGGGGGGGTCAGCCCCAGCATTTT. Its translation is CATSRAPGQGGGQPQHF.

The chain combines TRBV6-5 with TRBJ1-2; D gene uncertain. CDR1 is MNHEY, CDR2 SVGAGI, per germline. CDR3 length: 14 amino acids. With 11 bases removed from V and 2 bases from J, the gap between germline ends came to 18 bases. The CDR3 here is CACTRQVSNYGYTF. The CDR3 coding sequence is TGTGCCTGTACGAGGCAGGTCTCCAACTATGGCTACACCTTC.

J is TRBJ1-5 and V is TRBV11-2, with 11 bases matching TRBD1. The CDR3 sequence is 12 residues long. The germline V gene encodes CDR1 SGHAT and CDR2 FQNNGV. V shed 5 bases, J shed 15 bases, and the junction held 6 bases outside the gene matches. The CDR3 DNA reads TGTGCCAGCAGCCTTGGACAGGGGGCAGGGCATTTT. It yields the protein CASSLGQGAGHF.

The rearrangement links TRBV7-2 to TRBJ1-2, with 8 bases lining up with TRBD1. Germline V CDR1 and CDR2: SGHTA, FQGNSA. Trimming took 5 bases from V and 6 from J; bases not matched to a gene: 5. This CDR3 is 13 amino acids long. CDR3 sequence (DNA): TGTGCCAGCAGCCCGGGACAGGACAATGGCTACACCTTC. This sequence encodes CASSPGQDNGYTF.

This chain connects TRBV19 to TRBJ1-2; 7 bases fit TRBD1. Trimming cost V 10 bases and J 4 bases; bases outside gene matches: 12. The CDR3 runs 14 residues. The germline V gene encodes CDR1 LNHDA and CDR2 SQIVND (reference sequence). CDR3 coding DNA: TGTGCCACCCTAAGGACAGGCATCAGCTATGGCTACACCTTC. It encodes CATLRTGISYGYTF.

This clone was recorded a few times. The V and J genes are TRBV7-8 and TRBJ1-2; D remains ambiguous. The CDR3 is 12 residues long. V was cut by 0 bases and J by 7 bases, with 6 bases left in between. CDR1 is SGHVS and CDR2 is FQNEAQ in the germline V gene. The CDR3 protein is CASSLARRGYTF. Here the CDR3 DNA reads TGTGCCAGCAGCTTAGCGCGACGTGGCTACACCTTC.

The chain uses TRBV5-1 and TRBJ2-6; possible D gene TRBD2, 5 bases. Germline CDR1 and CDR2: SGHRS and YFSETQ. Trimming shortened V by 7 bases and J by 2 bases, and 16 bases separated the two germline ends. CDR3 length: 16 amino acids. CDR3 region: CASVLLAGTGANVLTF. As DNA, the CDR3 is TGCGCCAGCGTCCTCCTCGCGGGCACTGGGGCCAACGTCCTGACTTTC.

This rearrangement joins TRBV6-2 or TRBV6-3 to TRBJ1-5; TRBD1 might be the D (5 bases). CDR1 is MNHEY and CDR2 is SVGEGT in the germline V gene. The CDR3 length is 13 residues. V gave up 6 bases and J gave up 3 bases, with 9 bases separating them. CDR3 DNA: TGTGCCAGCAGCCGACAGATCAATCAGCCCCAGCATTTT. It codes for CASSRQINQPQHF.

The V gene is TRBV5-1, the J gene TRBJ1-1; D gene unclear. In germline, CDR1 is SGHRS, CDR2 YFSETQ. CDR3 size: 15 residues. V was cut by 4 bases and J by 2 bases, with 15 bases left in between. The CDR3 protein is CASSVNVNPNTEAFF. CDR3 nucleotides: TGCGCCAGCAGCGTTAACGTCAACCCCAACACTGAAGCTTTCTTT.